The 20 T cell receptor beta chains listed next were all sequenced from one sample in a study of blood T cell repertoires in COVID-19. Clones were sequenced by immunoSEQ multiplex PCR, and TCRdb holds only the in-frame ones, with some missing. Among roughly 25,000 clones listed, nearly 90% were seen once. Sequencing was done on a sample of peripheral blood. Receptors were obtained from a man between 70 and 80 years old with acute or convalescent COVID-19.

The rearrangement uses TRBV12-3 or TRBV12-4 and TRBJ2-5; no clear D gene. V was trimmed by 5 bases and J by 4 bases, leaving 11 bases between them. CDR3 size: 13 residues. CDR3 sequence (DNA): TGTGCCAGCAGTCTCCGACGGGTAGAGACCCAGTACTTC. Protein product: CASSLRRVETQYF.

The chain recombines TRBV7-3 with TRBJ2-3; possibly TRBD2 for D (6 bases). The CDR3 covers 15 residues. The germline V gene has CDR1 SGHTA and CDR2 FQGTGA. The V and J ends lost 6 bases and 1 base respectively, with 14 bases between them. The CDR3 DNA reads as TGTGCCAGCAGTTCGGGGGTAGACGGCACAGATACGCAGTATTTT. It is translated as CASSSGVDGTDTQYF.

The CDR3 coding sequence is TGTGCCAGCAGCCGGACTGGGAACGGGGAGCTGTTTTTT. Translation gives CASSRTGNGELFF. J is TRBJ2-2 and V is TRBV12-3 or TRBV12-4; D may be TRBD2 (5 bases). Trimming removed 6 bases at V and 7 bases at J, with 12 bases between. The CDR3 runs to 13 residues.

The chain uses TRBV11-2 and TRBJ1-5, with TRBD1 as a possible D gene (5 bases). In germline, CDR1 is SGHAT, CDR2 FQNNGV. V gave up 5 bases and J gave up 2 bases, with 16 bases separating them. The CDR3 covers 16 residues. CDR3: CASSLQVRAGNQPQHF. The CDR3 DNA reads TGTGCCAGCAGCCTCCAGGTCAGGGCGGGCAATCAGCCCCAGCATTTT. The full variable domain, in which reference TRBV11-2 and TRBJ1-5 provide the parts outside the CDR3, is EAGVAQSPRYKIIEKRQSVAFWCNPISGHATLYWYQQILGQGPKLLIQFQNNGVVDDSQLPKDRFSAERLKGVDSTLKIQPAKLEDSAVYLCASSLQVRAGNQPQHFGDGTRLSIL.

The V gene is TRBV20-1, the J gene TRBJ1-2, with TRBD1 identical over 8 bases. Germline values: CDR1 DFQATT, CDR2 SNEGSKA (reference sequence). The CDR3 loop spans 13 amino acids. V shed 3 bases and J 8 bases; nucleotides not matched to a gene: 8. CDR3 amino acids: CSASQTGGRGYTF. CDR3 DNA sequence: TGCAGTGCTAGTCAAACAGGGGGAAGAGGCTACACCTTC.

The rearrangement links TRBV19 to TRBJ2-7; D perhaps matches TRBD2 (6 bases). This CDR3 spans 15 amino acids. V lost 2 bases and J lost 3, with 14 bases in between. CDR1 is LNHDA, CDR2 SQIVND, per germline (reference sequence). CDR3 sequence reads: CASSIFPGAGYEQYF. The CDR3 nucleotides are TGTGCCAGTAGTATATTCCCGGGAGCGGGCTACGAGCAGTACTTC. The variable domain in full, completed from reference TRBV19 and TRBJ2-7, reads DGGITQSPKYLFRKEGQNVTLSCEQNLNHDAMYWYRQDPGQGLRLIYYSQIVNDFQKGDIAEGYSVSREKKESFPLTVTSAQKNPTAFYLCASSIFPGAGYEQYFGPGTRLTVT.

The V and J genes are TRBV6-5 and TRBJ1-1, with D possibly TRBD1 on 5 matching bases. CDR3 size: 14 residues. The germline gives CDR1 MNHEY, CDR2 SVGAGI. Trimming left V 8 bases short and J 1 base short, with 14 bases between. The CDR3 spells CASCRVFGNTEAFF. CDR3 coding DNA: TGTGCCAGCTGCAGGGTTTTTGGGAACACTGAAGCTTTCTTT.

This chain connects TRBV6-2 or TRBV6-3 to TRBJ1-5; D remains ambiguous. The CDR3 is 17 amino acids. CDR1 and CDR2 from the germline V gene are MNHEY and SVGEGT. V lost 2 bases and J lost 3, with 17 bases in between. The CDR3 DNA follows: TGTGCCAGCAGTTACACTTGGCCTGGGCAAGTCAATCAGCCCCAGCATTTT. Encoded protein: CASSYTWPGQVNQPQHF.

The V call is TRBV28, the J call TRBJ1-3, with D uncertain. Trimming cost V 4 bases and J 0 bases, with 13 bases left between them. CDR1 MDHEN and CDR2 SYDVKM come from the germline V gene. The CDR3 spans 16 residues. This CDR3 is CASSSPRISSGNTIYF. The DNA of the CDR3 is TGTGCCAGCAGTTCCCCCAGGATCAGCTCTGGAAACACCATATATTTT. The whole variable domain, remainder taken from reference TRBV28 and TRBJ1-3, is DVKVTQSSRYLVKRTGEKVFLECVQDMDHENMFWYRQDPGLGLRLIYFSYDVKMKEKGDIPEGYSVSREKKERFSLILESASTNQTSMYLCASSSPRISSGNTIYFGEGSWLTVV.

The chain employs TRBV7-2 and TRBJ2-1; 8 nucleotides match TRBD2. The V segment lost 3 bases and the J segment 4 bases; nucleotides outside the gene matches: 5. Germline CDR1 SGHTA, CDR2 FQGNSA. The CDR3 extends over 15 amino acids. CDR3 sequence: CASSLTGGGYNEQFF. CDR3 DNA: TGTGCCAGCAGCTTGACGGGAGGGGGGTACAATGAGCAGTTCTTC. The full variable domain, its missing parts supplied by reference TRBV7-2 and TRBJ2-1, is GAGVSQSPSNKVTEKGKDVELRCDPISGHTALYWYRQSLGQGLEFLIYFQGNSAPDKSGLPSDRFSAERTGGSVSTLTIQRTQQEDSAVYLCASSLTGGGYNEQFFGPGTRLTVL.

The chain links TRBV27 to TRBJ1-1, with TRBD1 matching over 8 bases. V shed 6 bases and J 9 bases; nucleotides not matched to a gene: 9. The CDR3 contains 13 residues. Germline-derived CDR1 and CDR2 are MNHEY and SMNVEV (reference sequence). The CDR3 DNA reads as TGTGCCAGCAGCGGAGGACAGGGTGGGAAAGCTTTCTTT. Translation gives CASSGGQGGKAFF.

The chain has TRBV5-1 and TRBJ2-5; D perhaps matches TRBD2 (6 bases). Trimming cost V 2 bases and J 3 bases, with 14 bases left between them. The CDR3 length is 15 residues. Germline lookup yields CDR1 SGHRS and CDR2 YFSETQ. In nucleotides, the CDR3 is TGCGCCAGCAGCTTTATGGTGGGAGGTAAAGAGACCCAGTACTTC. Its protein product is CASSFMVGGKETQYF.

In the case of this clone: The germline gene is not matched at one end of the junction; a read error may be the cause. V is TRBV6-5 and J is TRBJ1-1, with 7 bases that match TRBD1. The CDR3 consists of 13 residues. Germline CDR1 is MNHEY and CDR2 is SVGAGI. CDR3 DNA: TGTGCCAGCACTTACAGGGGAGGGACTGAAGCTTTCTTT. Translation gives CASTYRGGTEAFF.

The V call is TRBV5-1, the J call TRBJ2-1; 10 nucleotides align to TRBD2. The length of the CDR3 is 18 residues. Germline CDR1 SGHRS, CDR2 YFSETQ. The ends lost 0 bases at V and 2 bases at J; junction bases unmatched: 8. The CDR3 sequence is CASSLVPQLAGTYNEQFF. The CDR3, as DNA: TGCGCCAGCAGCTTGGTCCCCCAACTAGCGGGAACCTACAATGAGCAGTTCTTC.

V is TRBV6-1 and J is TRBJ2-3, with TRBD2 matching 11 bases. This CDR3 is 16 amino acids long. V trimming: 4 bases; J trimming: 2 bases; junction bases outside the gene matches: 5. Germline assignment: CDR1 MNHNS and CDR2 SASEGT. The DNA of the CDR3 is TGTGCCAGCAGTGCACTAGCGGGGGACCCCACAGATACGCAGTATTTT. As protein: CASSALAGDPTDTQYF.

This rearrangement joins TRBV7-9 to TRBJ2-5; 7 bases agree with TRBD1. CDR1 is SEHNR, CDR2 FQNEAQ, per germline (reference sequence). The CDR3 is 15 amino acids. V lost 1 base to trimming and J lost 5 bases; unmatched junction nucleotides: 7. CDR3 in amino acids: CASSLETGAVETQYF. CDR3 sequence (DNA): TGTGCCAGCAGCTTAGAAACAGGGGCGGTGGAGACCCAGTACTTC.

The CDR3 DNA follows: TGCGCCAGCAGCTTGGTATTACAGGGAGTCTCCTATAATTCACCCCTCCACTTT. This translates into CASSLVLQGVSYNSPLHF. The V gene is TRBV5-1, the J gene TRBJ1-6; D possibly corresponds to TRBD1 (6 bases). Trimming cost V 0 bases and J 0 bases, with 13 bases left between them. Germline CDR1 reads SGHRS; CDR2 reads YFSETQ. The CDR3 length is 18 residues.

CDR3 sequence reads: CASSQGNWNSNQETQYF. The DNA of the CDR3 is TGCGCCAGCAGCCAAGGAAACTGGAACAGCAACCAAGAGACCCAGTACTTC. The chain has TRBV4-1 and TRBJ2-5; D gene uncertain. The CDR3 has 17 amino acids. Trimming removed 1 base from V and 0 bases from J, with 15 bases in between. CDR1 and CDR2 (germline): MGHRA, YSYEKL.

The chain is built from TRBV9 and TRBJ2-1, with 8 bases matching TRBD1. Germline V gene sequence: CDR1 SGDLS, CDR2 YYNGEE. The CDR3 consists of 17 residues. V shed 3 bases, J shed 1 base, and the junction held 9 bases outside the gene matches. In nucleotides, the CDR3 is TGTGCCAGCAGCGCAATAGCTTGGACAGGGTCCTACAATGAGCAGTTCTTC. Residues: CASSAIAWTGSYNEQFF.

This clone was seen a few times. The V call is TRBV27, the J call TRBJ2-5; the D gene is possibly TRBD1 (6 bases). This CDR3 contains 15 residues. Trimming took 4 bases from V and 5 from J, leaving 17 bases between them. From germline, CDR1 is MNHEY and CDR2 SMNVEV (reference sequence). The CDR3 DNA follows: TGTGCCAGCAGTTATATGGACAGTTGGGGGGAGACCCAGTACTTC. Translation gives CASSYMDSWGETQYF.